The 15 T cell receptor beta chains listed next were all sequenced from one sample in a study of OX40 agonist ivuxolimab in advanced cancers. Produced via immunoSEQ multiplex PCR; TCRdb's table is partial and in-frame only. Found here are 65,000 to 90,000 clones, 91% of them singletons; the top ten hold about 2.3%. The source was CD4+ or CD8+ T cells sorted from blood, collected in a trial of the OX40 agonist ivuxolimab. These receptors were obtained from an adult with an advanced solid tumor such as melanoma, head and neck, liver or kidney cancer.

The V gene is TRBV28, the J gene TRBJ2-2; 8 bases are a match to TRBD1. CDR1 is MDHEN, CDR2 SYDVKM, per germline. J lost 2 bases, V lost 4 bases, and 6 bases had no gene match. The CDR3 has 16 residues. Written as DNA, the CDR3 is TGTGCCAGCAGTTCCACGGGGACAGGCAACACCGGGGAGCTGTTTTTT. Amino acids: CASSSTGTGNTGELFF.

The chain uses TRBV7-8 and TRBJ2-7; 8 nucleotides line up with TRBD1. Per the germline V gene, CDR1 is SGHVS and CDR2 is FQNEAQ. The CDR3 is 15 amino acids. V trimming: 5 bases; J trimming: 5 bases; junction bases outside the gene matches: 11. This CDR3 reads CASSARGPTLNEQYF. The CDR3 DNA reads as TGTGCCAGCAGCGCCAGGGGGCCGACCTTAAACGAGCAGTACTTC.

CDR3 residues: CASSYSTSKAEQYF. CDR3 coding DNA: TGTGCCAGCAGTTACTCGACAAGTAAAGCCGAGCAGTACTTC. V is TRBV6-5 and J is TRBJ2-7; D is undetermined. CDR1 is MNHEY and CDR2 is SVGAGI in the germline V gene. Trimming shortened V by 0 bases and J by 6 bases, and 12 bases separated the two germline ends. The CDR3 has 14 amino acids.

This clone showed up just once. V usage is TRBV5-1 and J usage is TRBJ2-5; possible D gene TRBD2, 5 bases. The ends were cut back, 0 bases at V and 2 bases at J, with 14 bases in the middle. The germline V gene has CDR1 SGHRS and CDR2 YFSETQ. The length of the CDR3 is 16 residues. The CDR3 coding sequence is TGCGCCAGCAGCTTGGGCGGGCTTGCCTCTCAAGAGACCCAGTACTTC. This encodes CASSLGGLASQETQYF.

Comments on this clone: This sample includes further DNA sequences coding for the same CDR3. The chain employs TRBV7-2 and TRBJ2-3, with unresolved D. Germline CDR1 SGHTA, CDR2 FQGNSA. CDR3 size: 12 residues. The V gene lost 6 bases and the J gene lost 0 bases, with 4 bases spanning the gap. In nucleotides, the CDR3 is TGTGCCAGCAGACAAAGCACAGATACGCAGTATTTT. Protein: CASRQSTDTQYF.

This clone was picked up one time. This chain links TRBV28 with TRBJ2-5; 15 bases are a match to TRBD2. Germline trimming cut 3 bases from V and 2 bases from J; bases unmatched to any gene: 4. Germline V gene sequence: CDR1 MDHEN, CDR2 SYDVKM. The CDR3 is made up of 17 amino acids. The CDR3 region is CASSFRGLAGGQETQYF. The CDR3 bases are TGTGCCAGCAGTTTTAGGGGACTAGCGGGAGGTCAAGAGACCCAGTACTTC.

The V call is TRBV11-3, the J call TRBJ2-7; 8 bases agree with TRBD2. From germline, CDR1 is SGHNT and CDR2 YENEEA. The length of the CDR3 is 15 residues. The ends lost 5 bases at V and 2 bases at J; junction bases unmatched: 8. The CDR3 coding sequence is TGTGCCAGCAGCACCCGTGAGCGGGGGACCTACGAGCAGTACTTC. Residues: CASSTRERGTYEQYF.

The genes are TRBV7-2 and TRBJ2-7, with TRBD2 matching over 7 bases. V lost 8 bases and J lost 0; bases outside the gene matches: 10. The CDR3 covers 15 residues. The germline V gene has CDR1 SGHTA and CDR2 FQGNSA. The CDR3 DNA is TGTGCCAGCGGCTCAACAGCGGGAAGCTCCTACGAGCAGTACTTC. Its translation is CASGSTAGSSYEQYF.

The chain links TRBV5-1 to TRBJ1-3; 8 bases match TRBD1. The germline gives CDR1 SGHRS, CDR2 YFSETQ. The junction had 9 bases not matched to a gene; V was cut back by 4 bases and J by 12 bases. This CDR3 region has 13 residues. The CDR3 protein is CASSDSGGAGIYF. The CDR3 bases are TGCGCCAGCAGCGACTCAGGGGGCGCAGGCATATATTTT.

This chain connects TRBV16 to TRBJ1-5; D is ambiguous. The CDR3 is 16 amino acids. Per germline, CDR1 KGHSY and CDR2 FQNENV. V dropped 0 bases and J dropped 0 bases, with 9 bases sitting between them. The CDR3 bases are TGTGCCAGCAGCCAATCGGCGGATTATAGCAATCAGCCCCAGCATTTT. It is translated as CASSQSADYSNQPQHF.

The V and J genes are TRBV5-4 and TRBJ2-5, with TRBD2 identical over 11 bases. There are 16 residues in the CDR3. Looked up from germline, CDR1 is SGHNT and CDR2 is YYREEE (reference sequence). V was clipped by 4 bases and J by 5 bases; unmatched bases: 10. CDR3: CASSGDSGRADETQYF. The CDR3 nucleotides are TGTGCCAGCAGCGGAGATAGCGGGAGGGCCGATGAGACCCAGTACTTC.

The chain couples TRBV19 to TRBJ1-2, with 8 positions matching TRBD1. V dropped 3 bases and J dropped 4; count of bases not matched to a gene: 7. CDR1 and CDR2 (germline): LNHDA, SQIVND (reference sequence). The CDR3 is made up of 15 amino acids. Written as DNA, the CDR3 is TGTGCCAGTAGTATCACGGGACAGGCGTCCTATGGCTACACCTTC. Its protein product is CASSITGQASYGYTF.

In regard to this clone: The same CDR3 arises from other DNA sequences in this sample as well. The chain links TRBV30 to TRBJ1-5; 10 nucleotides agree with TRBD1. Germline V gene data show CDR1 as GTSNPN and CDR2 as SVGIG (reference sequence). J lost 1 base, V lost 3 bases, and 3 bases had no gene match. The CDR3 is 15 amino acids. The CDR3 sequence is CAWRSGQGSNQPQHF. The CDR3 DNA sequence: TGTGCCTGGAGATCGGGACAGGGGAGCAATCAGCCCCAGCATTTT.

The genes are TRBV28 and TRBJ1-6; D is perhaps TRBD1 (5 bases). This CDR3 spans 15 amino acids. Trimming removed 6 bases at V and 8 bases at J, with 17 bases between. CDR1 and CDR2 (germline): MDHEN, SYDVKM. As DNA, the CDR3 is TGTGCCAGCAGCCCCGGGGCCTTCGGTGATTCACCCCTCCACTTT. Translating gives CASSPGAFGDSPLHF.

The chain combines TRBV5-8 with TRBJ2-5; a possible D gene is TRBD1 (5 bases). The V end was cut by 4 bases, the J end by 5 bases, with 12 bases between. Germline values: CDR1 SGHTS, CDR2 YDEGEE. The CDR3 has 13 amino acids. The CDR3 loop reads CASSPRVGETQYF. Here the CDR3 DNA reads TGTGCCAGCAGCCCCAGGGTTGGCGAGACCCAGTACTTC.